Below are 12 T cell receptor beta chains sequenced from a single sample in a study of blood T cell repertoires in COVID-19. The protocol was immunoSEQ multiplex PCR, while the TCRdb copy is restricted to in-frame clones and leaves out a portion. The data show 130,000 or so clones, almost 90% seen once. What was sequenced was peripheral blood. Receptors were obtained from a woman aged 55-69 years with acute or convalescent COVID-19.

The chain has TRBV11-3 and TRBJ2-5, with D possibly being TRBD1 (6 bases). Germline CDR1 is SGHNT and CDR2 is YENEEA. CDR3 length: 15 residues. Trimming removed 0 bases at V and 5 bases at J, with 13 bases between. CDR3 region: CASSLDPTGIETQYF. The CDR3 nucleotides are TGTGCCAGCAGCTTAGATCCTACAGGGATCGAGACCCAGTACTTC.

This clone occurred once. The rearrangement joins TRBV28 to TRBJ1-2; D is possibly TRBD1 (5 bases). V dropped 5 bases and J dropped 8 bases, with 18 bases sitting between them. Germline V gene data show CDR1 as MDHEN and CDR2 as SYDVKM. The CDR3 contains 14 residues. The CDR3 spells CASSKEVEGKGYTF. DNA for the CDR3: TGTGCCAGCAGTAAGGAAGTGGAGGGGAAAGGCTACACCTTC.

As DNA, the CDR3 is TGTGCCAGCAGCTTAGAGGCGGGGGGGACAGATACGCAGTATTTT. Protein: CASSLEAGGTDTQYF. V and J are TRBV7-2 and TRBJ2-3; 9 bases match TRBD2. The CDR3 consists of 15 residues. Trimming removed 1 base from V and 3 bases from J; junction bases left unmatched: 2. The V gene's germline CDR1 is SGHTA and CDR2 FQGNSA. Looking up the rest from reference TRBV7-2 and TRBJ2-3 gives the full variable domain: GAGVSQSPSNKVTEKGKDVELRCDPISGHTALYWYRQSLGQGLEFLIYFQGNSAPDKSGLPSDRFSAERTGGSVSTLTIQRTQQEDSAVYLCASSLEAGGTDTQYFGPGTRLTVL.

The genes are TRBV12-3 or TRBV12-4 and TRBJ2-1, with D possibly being TRBD1 (6 bases). The germline V and J ends were trimmed by 6 bases and 15 bases, with 15 bases remaining between them. The CDR3 runs 11 residues. The CDR3 spells CASSRGQTLFF. CDR3 coding DNA: TGTGCCAGCAGCCGCGGACAGACCCTGTTCTTC.

The V and J genes are TRBV7-3 and TRBJ2-1; a weak D match, TRBD1 (7 bases). CDR1 SGHTA and CDR2 FQGTGA come from the germline V gene. The CDR3 contains 14 residues. V was pared by 4 bases and J by 4 bases, with 11 bases between. The CDR3 region has the DNA TGTGCCAGCAGCTCCCAGGGGGGATACAATGAGCAGTTCTTC. It is translated as CASSSQGGYNEQFF. Together with reference TRBV7-3 and TRBJ2-1, the CDR3 gives the full variable domain: GAGVSQTPSNKVTEKGKYVELRCDPISGHTALYWYRQSLGQGPEFLIYFQGTGAADDSGLPNDRFFAVRPEGSVSTLKIQRTERGDSAVYLCASSSQGGYNEQFFGPGTRLTVL.

V is TRBV2 and J is TRBJ1-5; a weak D match, TRBD1 (5 bases). Germline CDR1 SNHLY, CDR2 FYNNEI. The V gene lost 8 bases and the J gene lost 5 bases, with 10 bases spanning the gap. CDR3 length: 12 amino acids. The DNA for the CDR3 is TGTGCCAGCCGGGGGGAGGATCAGCCCCAGCATTTT. Amino acid sequence: CASRGEDQPQHF.

The chain is built from TRBV19 and TRBJ2-2; 8 nucleotides match TRBD2. CDR1 LNHDA and CDR2 SQIVND come from the germline V gene (reference sequence). The CDR3 is 15 residues long. V dropped 5 bases and J dropped 3; count of bases not matched to a gene: 5. This CDR3 is CASSAGGEHTGELFF. In nucleotides, the CDR3 is TGTGCCAGTAGTGCCGGGGGGGAACACACCGGGGAGCTGTTTTTT.

This rearrangement joins TRBV28 to TRBJ1-4; a possible D gene is TRBD1 (5 bases). CDR3 length: 12 residues. V was shortened by 8 bases and J by 5 bases, with 9 bases between the two germline ends. CDR1 is MDHEN and CDR2 is SYDVKM in the germline V gene. CDR3: CASGTENEKLFF. The CDR3 DNA is TGTGCCAGCGGGACTGAGAATGAAAAACTGTTTTTT. Complete variable domain (other parts from reference TRBV28 and TRBJ1-4): DVKVTQSSRYLVKRTGEKVFLECVQDMDHENMFWYRQDPGLGLRLIYFSYDVKMKEKGDIPEGYSVSREKKERFSLILESASTNQTSMYLCASGTENEKLFFGSGTQLSVL.

This chain links TRBV4-2 with TRBJ2-7; 12 bases align to TRBD2. Looked up from germline, CDR1 is LGHNA and CDR2 is YNFKEQ. CDR3 length equals 19 residues. V trimming: 4 bases; J trimming: 2 bases; junction bases outside the gene matches: 15. The DNA for the CDR3 is TGTGCCAGCAGCCCCCGCGAGGGGCTAGCGGGGGGGCGGCCCTACGAGCAGTACTTC. This codes for CASSPREGLAGGRPYEQYF.

The V gene is TRBV19, the J gene TRBJ2-2, with D maybe TRBD2 (5 bases). The CDR3 contains 13 residues. Trimming shortened V by 7 bases and J by 4 bases, and 10 bases separated the two germline ends. Germline CDR1 LNHDA, CDR2 SQIVND (reference sequence). The CDR3 is CASNLALTGELFF. CDR3 in DNA: TGTGCCAGTAATTTAGCGCTCACCGGGGAGCTGTTTTTT.

The chain uses TRBV28 and TRBJ2-2, with 8 positions matching TRBD2. Germline CDR1 reads MDHEN; CDR2 reads SYDVKM. Trimming took 7 bases from V and 4 from J; bases not matched to a gene: 14. This CDR3 has 17 amino acids. CDR3 bases: TGTGCCAGCACCCCCGCCGGGGGGGGGATGGGCACCGGGGAGCTGTTTTTT. This gives the protein CASTPAGGGMGTGELFF.

The chain uses TRBV7-9 and TRBJ2-1; no clear D gene. The V gene's germline CDR1 is SEHNR and CDR2 FQNEAQ (reference sequence). With 6 bases removed from V and 8 bases from J, the gap between germline ends came to 11 bases. The CDR3 contains 12 residues. CDR3 nucleotides: TGTGCCAGCAGTGACGTGGGCGATGAGCAGTTCTTC. Amino acid sequence: CASSDVGDEQFF.